A single sample gave rise to the 8 T cell receptor beta chains below, sequenced in a study of metastatic and nonmetastatic thyroid tumors. Patients were all untreated before their thyroid surgery. TCRdb re-called the PCR reads with MiXCR. Here the sample spans 20,000 to 25,000 clones, more than 20% being singletons. Sequencing used adjacent normal tissue. These receptor sequences come from a female donor with papillary thyroid cancer or a benign thyroid nodule (not recorded which). Some clones in this sample may be carry-over from other donors' samples.

In its sample, this clone was seen many times. J is TRBJ2-2 and V is TRBV19; 10 bases match TRBD2. Germline V CDR1 and CDR2: LNHDA, SQIVND (reference sequence). The CDR3 consists of 15 residues. Germline trimming cut 5 bases from V and 3 bases from J; bases unmatched to any gene: 3. CDR3 amino acids: CASSQLAGHTGELFF. Here the CDR3 DNA reads TGTGCCAGTAGTCAACTAGCGGGACACACCGGGGAGCTGTTTTTT.

The chain carries TRBV7-3 and TRBJ2-1; tentative D call: TRBD2 (6 bases). The CDR3 contains 15 residues. The V and J ends lost 8 bases and 8 bases respectively, with 22 bases between them. Germline-derived CDR1 and CDR2 are SGHTA and FQGTGA. The CDR3, as DNA: TGTGCCAGCCGGAACCTAGCTGGAGGGGTGCATGAGCAGTTCTTC. Its protein is CASRNLAGGVHEQFF.

This clone is labeled medium-sized. V and J are TRBV6-1 and TRBJ1-1; D is unresolved. Germline V gives CDR1 MNHNS, CDR2 SASEGT. V gave up 3 bases and J gave up 4 bases, with 12 bases separating them. The CDR3 consists of 14 residues. CDR3 DNA: TGTGCCAGCAGTGACTCTGGGTTACGCACTGAAGCTTTCTTT. Residues: CASSDSGLRTEAFF.

This clone appeared many times. The chain combines TRBV28 with TRBJ1-2, with 8 bases identical to TRBD1. V dropped 4 bases and J dropped 4; count of bases not matched to a gene: 11. The germline V gene has CDR1 MDHEN and CDR2 SYDVKM. The CDR3 totals 16 residues. The CDR3 is CASSSFADREGYGYTF. For the CDR3, the DNA is TGTGCCAGCAGTTCGTTCGCGGACAGGGAAGGCTATGGCTACACCTTC.

In regard to this clone: Other nucleotide sequences in the sample specify the same CDR3. The chain couples TRBV6-2 or TRBV6-3 to TRBJ1-5; TRBD1 aligns across 8 bases. Germline V gene lookup returns CDR1 MNHEY and CDR2 SVGEGT. There are 15 residues in the CDR3. J lost 4 bases, V lost 5 bases, and 7 bases had no gene match. CDR3: CASSTPQGGNQPQHF. The CDR3 DNA follows: TGTGCCAGCAGTACACCACAGGGGGGGAATCAGCCCCAGCATTTT.

This clone is medium-sized. The gene calls are TRBV27 and TRBJ1-2, with TRBD1 matching over 7 bases. The germline gives CDR1 MNHEY, CDR2 SMNVEV (reference sequence). CDR3 size: 15 residues. Germline trimming cut 2 bases from V and 6 bases from J; bases unmatched to any gene: 9. CDR3 region: CASSLRGGTVNGYTF. The CDR3 nucleotides read TGTGCCAGCAGTTTAAGGGGTGGGACAGTTAATGGCTACACCTTC.

In its sample, this clone was seen a few times. V is TRBV5-1 and J is TRBJ1-5; D ambiguous. The V gene's germline CDR1 is SGHRS and CDR2 YFSETQ. V dropped 5 bases and J dropped 2 bases, with 8 bases sitting between them. The length of the CDR3 is 13 residues. CDR3: CASRRPRNQPQHF. The CDR3, as DNA: TGCGCCAGCAGAAGACCGCGCAATCAGCCCCAGCATTTT.

There are a few counts of this clone. A much larger clone lies one base from this, so it may be a read error. The chain links TRBV7-9 to TRBJ1-1, with 7 bases lining up with TRBD1. This CDR3 spans 12 amino acids. Germline trimming cut 6 bases from V and 13 bases from J; bases unmatched to any gene: 11. Germline V gene lookup returns CDR1 SEHNR and CDR2 FQNEAQ (reference sequence). In DNA form, the CDR3 reads TGTGCCAGCAGTCGACAGGGTCCGGCGGATTTCTTT. It is translated as CASSRQGPADFF.